This T cell receptor beta chain is drawn from a study of cytomegalovirus exposure and HLA in healthy donors. Background on the study: Across roughly 400 genotyped donors, 81% landed in the Caucasian-associated ancestry cluster.

Germline assignment: CDR1 GTSNPN and CDR2 SVGIG (reference sequence). This CDR3 is 14 amino acids long. Trimming removed 5 bases from V and 6 bases from J, with 18 bases in between. Overall study findings and caveats: Published work reported that the classifier diagnosed cytomegalovirus status with high specificity and sensitivity. Many donors shared some public TCRs, even though most TCR sequences were rare. Associated with cytomegalovirus, according to the listing, were 150 to 200 TCR beta chains.

PCR was performed using 60 Vbeta and 13 Jbeta primers. The table came from immunoSEQ multiplex PCR; TCRdb's copy has only in-frame clones and leaves some out. The sample lists about 160,000 clones; about four fifths were seen once. Comments on this clone: Antigen unknown.

This TCR derives from a human donor in good health. V usage is TRBV30 and J usage is TRBJ2-3; maybe TRBD2 (5 bases). The sample was PBMCs. CDR3 residues: CAWRPSPVGDTQYF. The CDR3 DNA sequence: TGTGCCTGGCGTCCTAGCCCGGTCGGGGATACGCAGTATTTT.